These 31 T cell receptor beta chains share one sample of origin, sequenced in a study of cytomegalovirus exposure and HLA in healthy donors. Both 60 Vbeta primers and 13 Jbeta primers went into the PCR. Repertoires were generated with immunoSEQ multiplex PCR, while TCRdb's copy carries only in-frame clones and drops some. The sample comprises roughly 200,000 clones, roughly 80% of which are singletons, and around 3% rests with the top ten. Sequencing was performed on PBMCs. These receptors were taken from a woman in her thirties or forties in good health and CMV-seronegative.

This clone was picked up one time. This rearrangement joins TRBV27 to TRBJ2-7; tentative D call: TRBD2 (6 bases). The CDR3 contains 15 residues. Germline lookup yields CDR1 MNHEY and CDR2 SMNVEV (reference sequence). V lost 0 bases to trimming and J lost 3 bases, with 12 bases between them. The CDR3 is CASSLSAGPIYEQYF. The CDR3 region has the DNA TGTGCCAGCAGTTTATCCGCGGGGCCGATCTACGAGCAGTACTTC.

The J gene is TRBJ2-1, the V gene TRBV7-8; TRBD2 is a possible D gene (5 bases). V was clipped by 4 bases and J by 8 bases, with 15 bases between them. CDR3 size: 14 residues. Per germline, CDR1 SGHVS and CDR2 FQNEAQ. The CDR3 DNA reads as TGTGCCAGCAGCTCTTGGGCTAGCTTGGATGAGCAGTTCTTC. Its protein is CASSSWASLDEQFF.

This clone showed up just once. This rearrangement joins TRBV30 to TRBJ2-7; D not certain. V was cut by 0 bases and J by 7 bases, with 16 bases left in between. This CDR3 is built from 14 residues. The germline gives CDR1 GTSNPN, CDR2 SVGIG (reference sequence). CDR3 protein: CAWSVPPSRKEQYF. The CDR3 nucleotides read TGTGCCTGGAGTGTACCTCCTAGTAGGAAGGAGCAGTACTTC.

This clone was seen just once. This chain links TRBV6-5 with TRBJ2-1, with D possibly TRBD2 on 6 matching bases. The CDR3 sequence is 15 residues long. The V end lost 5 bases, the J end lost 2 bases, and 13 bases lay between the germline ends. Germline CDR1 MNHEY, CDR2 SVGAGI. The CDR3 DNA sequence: TGTGCCAGCAGTCCCCTCTCGGGGGCCTACAATGAGCAGTTCTTC. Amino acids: CASSPLSGAYNEQFF.

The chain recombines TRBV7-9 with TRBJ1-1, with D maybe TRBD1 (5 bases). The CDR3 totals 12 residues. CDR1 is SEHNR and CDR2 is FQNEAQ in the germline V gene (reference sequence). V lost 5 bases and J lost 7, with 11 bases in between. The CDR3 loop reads CASSPLGGEAFF. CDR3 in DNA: TGTGCCAGCAGCCCACTCGGGGGTGAAGCTTTCTTT.

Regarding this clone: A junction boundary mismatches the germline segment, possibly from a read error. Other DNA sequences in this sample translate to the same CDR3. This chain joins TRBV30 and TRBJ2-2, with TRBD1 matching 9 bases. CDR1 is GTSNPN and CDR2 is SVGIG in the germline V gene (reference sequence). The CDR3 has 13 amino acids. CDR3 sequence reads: CAWGDREHGELFF. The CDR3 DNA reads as TGTGCCTGGGGGGACAGGGAGCACGGGGAGCTGTTCTTT.

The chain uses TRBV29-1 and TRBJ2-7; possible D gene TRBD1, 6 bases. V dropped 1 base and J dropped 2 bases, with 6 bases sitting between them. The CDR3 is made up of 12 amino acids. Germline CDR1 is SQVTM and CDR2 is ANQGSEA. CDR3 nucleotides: TGCAGCGTTGAAGGGACAGCCTACGAGCAGTACTTC. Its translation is CSVEGTAYEQYF.

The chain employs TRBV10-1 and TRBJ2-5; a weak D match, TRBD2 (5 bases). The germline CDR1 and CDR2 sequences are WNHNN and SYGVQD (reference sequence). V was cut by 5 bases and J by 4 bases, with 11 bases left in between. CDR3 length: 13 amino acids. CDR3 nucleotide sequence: TGCGCCAGCAGTAAAATAGAGGGAGAGACCCAGTACTTC. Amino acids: CASSKIEGETQYF.

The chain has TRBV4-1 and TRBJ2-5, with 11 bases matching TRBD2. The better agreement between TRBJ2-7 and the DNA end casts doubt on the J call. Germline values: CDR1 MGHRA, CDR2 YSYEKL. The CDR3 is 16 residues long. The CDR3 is CASSQELAGEIYEQYF. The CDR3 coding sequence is TGCGCCAGCAGCCAAGAACTAGCGGGAGAGATTTACGAGCAGTACTTC.

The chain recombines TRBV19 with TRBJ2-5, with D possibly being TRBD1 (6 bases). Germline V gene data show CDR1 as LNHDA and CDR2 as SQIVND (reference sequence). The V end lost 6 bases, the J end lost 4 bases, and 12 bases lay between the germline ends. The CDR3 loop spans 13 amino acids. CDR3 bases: TGTGCCAGTAGCTCACTAGGGGGAGAGACCCAGTACTTC. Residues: CASSSLGGETQYF. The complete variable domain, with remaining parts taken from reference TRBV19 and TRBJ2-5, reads DGGITQSPKYLFRKEGQNVTLSCEQNLNHDAMYWYRQDPGQGLRLIYYSQIVNDFQKGDIAEGYSVSREKKESFPLTVTSAQKNPTAFYLCASSSLGGETQYFGPGTRLLVL.

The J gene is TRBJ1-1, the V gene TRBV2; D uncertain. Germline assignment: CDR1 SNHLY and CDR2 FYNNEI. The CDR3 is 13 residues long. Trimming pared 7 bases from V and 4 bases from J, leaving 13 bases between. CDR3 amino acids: CASTREEGTEAFF. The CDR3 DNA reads TGTGCCAGCACCCGGGAGGAGGGCACTGAAGCTTTCTTT.

CDR3 loop: CASSLGYPQGGNEQYF. The CDR3 nucleotides are TGCGCCAGCAGCTTGGGCTACCCACAGGGGGGGAACGAGCAGTACTTC. The chain recombines TRBV5-1 with TRBJ2-7; D is possibly TRBD1 (8 bases). CDR3 length: 16 residues. With 0 bases removed from V and 5 bases from J, the gap between germline ends came to 18 bases. CDR1 is SGHRS, CDR2 YFSETQ, per germline.

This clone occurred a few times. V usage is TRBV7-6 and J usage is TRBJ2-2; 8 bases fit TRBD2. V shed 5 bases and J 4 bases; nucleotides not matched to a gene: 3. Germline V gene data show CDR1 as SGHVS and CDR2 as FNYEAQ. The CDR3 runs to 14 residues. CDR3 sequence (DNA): TGTGCCAGCAGCCTCGGGGGGGCCACCGGGGAGCTGTTTTTT. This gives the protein CASSLGGATGELFF.

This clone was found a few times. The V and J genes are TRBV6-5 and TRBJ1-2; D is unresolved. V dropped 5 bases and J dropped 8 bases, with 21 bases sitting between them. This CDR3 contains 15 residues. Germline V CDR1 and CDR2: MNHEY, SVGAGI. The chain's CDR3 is CASSTELLRGGGYTF. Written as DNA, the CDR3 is TGTGCCAGCAGTACTGAACTTCTTCGGGGAGGGGGCTACACCTTC.

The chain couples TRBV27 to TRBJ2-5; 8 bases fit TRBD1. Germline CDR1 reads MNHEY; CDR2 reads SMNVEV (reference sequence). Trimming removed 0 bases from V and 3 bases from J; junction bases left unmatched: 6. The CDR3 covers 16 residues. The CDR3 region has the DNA TGTGCCAGCAGTTTATCCAACCAGGGGGCGAAAGAGACCCAGTACTTC. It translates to CASSLSNQGAKETQYF.

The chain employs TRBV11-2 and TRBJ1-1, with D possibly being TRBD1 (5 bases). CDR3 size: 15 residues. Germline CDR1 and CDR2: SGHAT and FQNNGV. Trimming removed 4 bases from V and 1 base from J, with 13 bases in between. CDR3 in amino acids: CASSSTGGPNTEAFF. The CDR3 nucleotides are TGTGCCAGCAGCTCCACCGGGGGACCGAACACTGAAGCTTTCTTT.

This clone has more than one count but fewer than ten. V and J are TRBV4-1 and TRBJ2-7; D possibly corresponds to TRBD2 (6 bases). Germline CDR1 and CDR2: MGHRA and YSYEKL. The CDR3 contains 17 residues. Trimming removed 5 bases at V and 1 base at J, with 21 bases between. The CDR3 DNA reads TGCGCCAGCAGCTTCGTCGATGGAGTAGCGGAGTCCTACGAGCAGTACTTC. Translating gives CASSFVDGVAESYEQYF.

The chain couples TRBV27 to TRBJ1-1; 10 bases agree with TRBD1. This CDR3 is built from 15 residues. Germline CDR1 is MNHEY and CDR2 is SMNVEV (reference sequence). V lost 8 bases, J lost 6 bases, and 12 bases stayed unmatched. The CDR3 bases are TGTGCCAGCCGGGACAGGGGACTAAAGTTGGCTGAAGCTTTCTTT. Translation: CASRDRGLKLAEAFF.

DNA of the CDR3: TGTGCCAGCAGTTTTTTAGGTCACTACGGAGAGACCCAGTACTTC. Encoded protein: CASSFLGHYGETQYF. This chain joins TRBV27 and TRBJ2-5; D ambiguous. Trimming took off 3 bases at V and 4 bases at J, with 15 bases between the two ends. This CDR3 is built from 15 residues. The germline V gene encodes CDR1 MNHEY and CDR2 SMNVEV (reference sequence).

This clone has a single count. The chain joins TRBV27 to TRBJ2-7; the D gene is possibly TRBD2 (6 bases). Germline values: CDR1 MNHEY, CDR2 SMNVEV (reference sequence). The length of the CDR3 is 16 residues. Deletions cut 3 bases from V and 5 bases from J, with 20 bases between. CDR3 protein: CASSFLRRERNHEQYF. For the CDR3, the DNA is TGTGCCAGCAGTTTCCTACGACGGGAGCGAAACCACGAGCAGTACTTC.

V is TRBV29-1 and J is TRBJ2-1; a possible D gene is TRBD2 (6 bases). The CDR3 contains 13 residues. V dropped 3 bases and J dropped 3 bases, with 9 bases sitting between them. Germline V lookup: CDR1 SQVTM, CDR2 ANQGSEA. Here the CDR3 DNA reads TGCAGCGTTGATTCTAGCGACTACAATGAGCAGTTCTTC. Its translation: CSVDSSDYNEQFF.

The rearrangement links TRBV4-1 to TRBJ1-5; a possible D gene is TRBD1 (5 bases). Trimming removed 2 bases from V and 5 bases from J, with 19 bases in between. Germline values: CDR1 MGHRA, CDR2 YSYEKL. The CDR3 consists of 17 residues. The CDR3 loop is CASSQSPGRDRDQPQHF. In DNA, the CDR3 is TGCGCCAGCAGCCAATCGCCGGGGAGGGACCGAGATCAGCCCCAGCATTTT.

The CDR3 reads CASSLASGYEQYF. In DNA form, the CDR3 reads TGTGCCAGCAGTTTGGCTAGCGGCTACGAGCAGTACTTC. The chain is built from TRBV6-5 and TRBJ2-7; 7 bases are shared with TRBD2. This CDR3 is 13 amino acids long. The V segment lost 4 bases and the J segment 3 bases; nucleotides outside the gene matches: 3. CDR1 MNHEY and CDR2 SVGAGI come from the germline V gene.

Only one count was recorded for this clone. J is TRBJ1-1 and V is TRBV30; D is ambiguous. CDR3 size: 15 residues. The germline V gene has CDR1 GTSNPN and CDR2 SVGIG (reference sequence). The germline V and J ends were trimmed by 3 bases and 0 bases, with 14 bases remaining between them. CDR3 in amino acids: CAWSPLASMNTEAFF. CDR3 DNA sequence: TGTGCCTGGAGCCCCCTAGCCAGCATGAACACTGAAGCTTTCTTT.

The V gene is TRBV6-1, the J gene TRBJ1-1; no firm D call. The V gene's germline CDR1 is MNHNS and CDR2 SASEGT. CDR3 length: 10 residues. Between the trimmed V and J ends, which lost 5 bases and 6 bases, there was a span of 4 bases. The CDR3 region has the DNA TGTGCCAGCAGTCCCGCTGAAGCTTTCTTT. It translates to CASSPAEAFF.

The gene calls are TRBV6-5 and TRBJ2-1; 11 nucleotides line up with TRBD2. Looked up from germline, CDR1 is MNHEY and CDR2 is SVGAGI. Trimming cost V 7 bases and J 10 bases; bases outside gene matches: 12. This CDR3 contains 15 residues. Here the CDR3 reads CASTLDSGRAKEQFF. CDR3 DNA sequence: TGTGCCAGCACTTTAGATAGCGGGAGGGCCAAAGAGCAGTTCTTC.

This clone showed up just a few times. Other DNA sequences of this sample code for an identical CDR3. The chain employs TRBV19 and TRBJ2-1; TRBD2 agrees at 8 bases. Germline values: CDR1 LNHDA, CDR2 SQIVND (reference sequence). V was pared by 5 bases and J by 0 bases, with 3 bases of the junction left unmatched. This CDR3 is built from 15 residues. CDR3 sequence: CASSPSGSSYNEQFF. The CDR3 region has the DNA TGTGCCAGTAGTCCCAGCGGGAGCTCCTACAATGAGCAGTTCTTC.

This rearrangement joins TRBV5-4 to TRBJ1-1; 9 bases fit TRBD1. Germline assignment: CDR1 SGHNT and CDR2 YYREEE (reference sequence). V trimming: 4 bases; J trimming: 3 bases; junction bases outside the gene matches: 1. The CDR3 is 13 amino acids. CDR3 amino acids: CASSGDRDTEAFF. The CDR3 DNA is TGTGCCAGCAGCGGGGACAGGGACACTGAAGCTTTCTTT.

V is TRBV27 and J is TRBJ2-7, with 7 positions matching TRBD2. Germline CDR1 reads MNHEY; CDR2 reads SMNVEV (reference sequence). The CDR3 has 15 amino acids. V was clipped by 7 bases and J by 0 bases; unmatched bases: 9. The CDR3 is CASNYQGGSSYEQYF. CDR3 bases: TGTGCCAGCAATTATCAGGGCGGGAGCTCCTACGAGCAGTACTTC.

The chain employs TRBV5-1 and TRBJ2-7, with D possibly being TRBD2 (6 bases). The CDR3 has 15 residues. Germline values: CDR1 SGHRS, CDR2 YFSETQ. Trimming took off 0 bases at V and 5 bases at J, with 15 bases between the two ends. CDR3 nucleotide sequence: TGCGCCAGCAGCTTGGCCTCACTAGCAGGAGACGAGCAGTACTTC. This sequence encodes CASSLASLAGDEQYF.

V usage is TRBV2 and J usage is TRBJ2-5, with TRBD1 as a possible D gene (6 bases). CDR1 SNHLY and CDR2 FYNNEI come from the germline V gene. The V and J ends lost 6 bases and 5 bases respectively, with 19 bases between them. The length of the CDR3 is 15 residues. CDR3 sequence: CASRADRRPAETQYF. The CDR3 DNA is TGTGCCAGCAGGGCAGACAGGCGGCCCGCGGAGACCCAGTACTTC.